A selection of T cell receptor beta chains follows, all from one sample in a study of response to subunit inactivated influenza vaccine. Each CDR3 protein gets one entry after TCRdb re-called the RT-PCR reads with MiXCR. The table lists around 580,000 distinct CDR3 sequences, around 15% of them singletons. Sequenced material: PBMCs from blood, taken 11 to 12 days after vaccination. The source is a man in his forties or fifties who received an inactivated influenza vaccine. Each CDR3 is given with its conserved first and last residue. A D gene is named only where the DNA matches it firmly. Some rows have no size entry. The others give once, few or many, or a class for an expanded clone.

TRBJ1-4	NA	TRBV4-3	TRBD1	TGCGCCAGCAGCAACCCGGGACAGGGCCTTGAAAAACTGTTTTTT	CASSNPGQGLEKLFF
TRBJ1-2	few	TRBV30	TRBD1	TGTGCCTGGGTACAGGGGGCGGGCGGCTACACCTTC	CAWVQGAGGYTF
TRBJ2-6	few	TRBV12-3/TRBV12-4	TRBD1	TGTGCCAGCATTCATCCGTTTCGGACAGGGATGGAGGCTGGGGCCAACGTCCTGACTTTC	CASIHPFRTGMEAGANVLTF
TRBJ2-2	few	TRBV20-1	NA	TGCAGTGCTGGGGACACCTCGAACACCGGGGAGCTGTTTTTT	CSAGDTSNTGELFF
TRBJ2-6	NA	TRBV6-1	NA	TGTGCCAGCAGTCCCCTGGGGGCTGGGGCCAACGTCCTGACTTTC	CASSPLGAGANVLTF
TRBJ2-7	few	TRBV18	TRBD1	TGTGCCAGCTCCCTGAGGACAGGGGGGACCTACGAGCAGTACTTC	CASSLRTGGTYEQYF
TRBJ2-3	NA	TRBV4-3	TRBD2	TGCGCCAGCAGCCAAGATCTTACCCTAGCGGGGGGGCACACAGATACGCAGTATTTT	CASSQDLTLAGGHTDTQYF
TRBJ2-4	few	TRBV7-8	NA	TGTGCCAGCAGCTCGCGAGTAGGAGGGGGTGTCATTCAGTACTTC	CASSSRVGGGVIQYF
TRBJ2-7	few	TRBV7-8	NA	TGTGCCAGCAGCCAATCACGGGCCGGAATCACCTACGAGCAGTACTTC	CASSQSRAGITYEQYF
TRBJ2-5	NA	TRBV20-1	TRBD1	TGCAGTGCTAGAGGGGGGACAGGGGAGACCCAGTACTTC	CSARGGTGETQYF
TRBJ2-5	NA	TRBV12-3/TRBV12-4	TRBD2	TGTGCCAGCACTACTAGCGGGGGGAGAGAGACCCAGTACTTC	CASTTSGGRETQYF
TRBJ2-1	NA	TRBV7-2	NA	TGTGCCAGCAGCTTAGAATTCGATAGCTCCTACAATGAGCAGTTCTTC	CASSLEFDSSYNEQFF
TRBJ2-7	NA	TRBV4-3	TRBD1	TGCGCCAGCAGCCAGGAGGACAGGAGAGCCTACGAGCAGTACTTC	CASSQEDRRAYEQYF
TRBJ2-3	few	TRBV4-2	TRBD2	TGTGCCAGCAGCCAAGATTGGACTAGCGGCCGCACAGATACGCAGTATTTT	CASSQDWTSGRTDTQYF
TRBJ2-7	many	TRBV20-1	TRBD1	TGCAGTGCTGGTCAGGGGGCCCACTACGAGCAGTACTTC	CSAGQGAHYEQYF
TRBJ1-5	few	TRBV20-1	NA	TGCAGTGCTAGAGCTGCGGAAGGGCAGCCCCAGCATTTT	CSARAAEGQPQHF
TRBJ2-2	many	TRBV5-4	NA	TGTGCCAGCAGCTTTCCGACAGCCCACACCGGGGAGCTGTTTTTT	CASSFPTAHTGELFF
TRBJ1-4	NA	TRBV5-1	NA	TGCGCCAGCAGCCCATACCCCGGGGGCCCTGAAAAACTGTTTTTT	CASSPYPGGPEKLFF
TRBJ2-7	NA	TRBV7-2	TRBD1	TGTGCCAGCAGCTCACGACAGGGGGCGGTGCAGTACTTC	CASSSRQGAVQYF
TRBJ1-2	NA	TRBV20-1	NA	TGCAGTGCTAGGGTCAGACAGGACCTTGGCTATGGCTACACCTTC	CSARVRQDLGYGYTF
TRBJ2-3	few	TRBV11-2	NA	TGTGCCAGCAGCTTAGTTTGGGGAGTCGACGATACGCAGTATTTT	CASSLVWGVDDTQYF
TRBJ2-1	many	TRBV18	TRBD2	TGTGCCAGCTCACCACCGGGACTAGGGGATAATGAGCAGTTCTTC	CASSPPGLGDNEQFF
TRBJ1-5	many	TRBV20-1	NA	TGCAGTGCTACTCATACGTTACCTAATCAGCCCCAGCATTTT	CSATHTLPNQPQHF
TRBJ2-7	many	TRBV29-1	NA	TGCAGCGTTGAGCTGAATAGAAGTGGCTACGAGCAGTACTTC	CSVELNRSGYEQYF
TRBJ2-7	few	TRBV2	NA	TGTGCCAGCAGTGTGGGCGGCCGCTCCTACGAGCAGTACTTC	CASSVGGRSYEQYF
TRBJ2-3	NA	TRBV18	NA	TGTGCCAGCTCACCTCAAGTGGGACGCGAAACGCAGTATTTT	CASSPQVGRETQYF
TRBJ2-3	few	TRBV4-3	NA	TGCGCCAGCAGCGTCAGCCGCACAGATACGCAGTATTTT	CASSVSRTDTQYF
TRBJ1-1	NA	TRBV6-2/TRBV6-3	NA	TGTGCCAGCAGTTACACCAGGGCGGGGACTGAAGCTTTCTTT	CASSYTRAGTEAFF
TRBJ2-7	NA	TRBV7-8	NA	TGTGCCAGCAGCTTCGGCCCGGGACAACTATACGAGCAGTACTTC	CASSFGPGQLYEQYF
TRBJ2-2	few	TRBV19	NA	TGTGCCAGTAGTCGGGACGTAGGAACCGGGGAGCTGTTTTTT	CASSRDVGTGELFF
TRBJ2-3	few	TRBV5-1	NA	TGCGCCAGCAGCTCCCAAGGCCTGGCTAGCGCTAGCACAGATACGCAGTATTTT	CASSSQGLASASTDTQYF
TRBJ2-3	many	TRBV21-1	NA	TGTGCCAGCAGCGAAATACCGAAGACTAGCGGGGCTTCAGATACGCAGTATTTT	CASSEIPKTSGASDTQYF
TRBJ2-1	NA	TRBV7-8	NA	TGTGCCAGCAGCTCCGGGACTCTCCGCAGTAGCTCCTACAATGAGCAGTTCTTC	CASSSGTLRSSSYNEQFF
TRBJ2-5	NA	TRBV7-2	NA	TGTGCCAGCAGCTTTAACGAGGACCAAGAGACCCAGTACTTC	CASSFNEDQETQYF
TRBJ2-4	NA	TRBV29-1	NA	TGCAGCGTTACCCGGCCTCCTCGGAACATTCAGTACTTC	CSVTRPPRNIQYF
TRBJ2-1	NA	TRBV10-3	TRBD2	TGTGCCATCAGTGAGTCGGTTGGAACTAGCGGAACCAATGAGCAGTTCTTC	CAISESVGTSGTNEQFF
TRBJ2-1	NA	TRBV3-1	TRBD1	TGTGCCAGCAGCCAAGGACAGGGCTGGACTTACAATGAGCAGTTCTTC	CASSQGQGWTYNEQFF
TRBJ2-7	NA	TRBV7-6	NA	TGTGCCAGCAGCTTAGGCGGCAGGGCTGGAGAGCAGTACTTC	CASSLGGRAGEQYF
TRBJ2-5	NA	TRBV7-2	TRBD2	TGTGCCAGCAGGATAGCGGGGGGGGCCGAGACCCAGTACTTC	CASRIAGGAETQYF
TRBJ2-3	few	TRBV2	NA	TGTGCCAGCACGTTGGGCGCAGATACGCAGTATTTT	CASTLGADTQYF
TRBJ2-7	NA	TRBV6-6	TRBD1	TGTGCCAGCTGGGACAGGTACGAGCAGTACTTC	CASWDRYEQYF
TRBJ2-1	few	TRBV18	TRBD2	TGTGCCAGCTCACCCGTTAGCGGGAGTTTGTACAATGAGCAGTTCTTC	CASSPVSGSLYNEQFF
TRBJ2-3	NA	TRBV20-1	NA	TGCAGTGCTAGAGAAACAGGGTGGGATACGCAGTATTTT	CSARETGWDTQYF
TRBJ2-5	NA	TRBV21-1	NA	TGTGCCAGCAGCAAAGCAGGGACAGGGGCGCGGGGTCTCCGAGAGACCCAGTACTTC	CASSKAGTGARGLRETQYF
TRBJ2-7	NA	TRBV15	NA	TGTGCCACCAGGGGGGAGTTCACCTACGAGCAGTACTTC	CATRGEFTYEQYF
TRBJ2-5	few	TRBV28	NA	TGTGCCAGCAGTTTAATTCGCGGACGGGAGACCCAGTACTTC	CASSLIRGRETQYF
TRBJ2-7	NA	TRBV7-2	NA	TGTGTCAGCAGCTTACGGGGGGCGGACAGGGTCCCCTACGAGCAGTACTTC	CVSSLRGADRVPYEQYF
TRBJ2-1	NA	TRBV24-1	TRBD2	TGTGCCACCAGTGATCCCAGGACTAGCGGGAATGAGCAGTTCTTC	CATSDPRTSGNEQFF
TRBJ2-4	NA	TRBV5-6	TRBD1	TGTGCCAGCAGCTTACAGGGGGTCAGGAAGGACATTCAGTACTTC	CASSLQGVRKDIQYF
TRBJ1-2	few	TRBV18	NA	TGTGCCAGCTCACCCCCCGCCCAGCCCCTCTATGGCTACACCTTC	CASSPPAQPLYGYTF
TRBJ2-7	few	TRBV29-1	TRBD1	TGCAGCGTGAGGGGACAGAATGCTTACGAGCAGTACTTC	CSVRGQNAYEQYF
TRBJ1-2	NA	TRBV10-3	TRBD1	TGTGCCACGCGAGTGGACAGGGATTCTAACTATGGCTACACCTTC	CATRVDRDSNYGYTF
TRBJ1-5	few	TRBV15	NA	TGTGCCACCAGCAGGAACAGGGAGAATCAGCCCCAGCATTTT	CATSRNRENQPQHF
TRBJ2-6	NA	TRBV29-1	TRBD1	TGCAGCGTAAGAACAGGGGACTCTGGGGCCAACGTCCTGACTTTC	CSVRTGDSGANVLTF
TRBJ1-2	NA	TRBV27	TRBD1	TGTGCCAGCAGTCTACTTCCCGGGACAGGGCTTCATGGCTACACCTTC	CASSLLPGTGLHGYTF
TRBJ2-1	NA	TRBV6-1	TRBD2	TGTGCCAGCAAAGAGACTAGCGGACCATACAATGAGCAGTTCTTC	CASKETSGPYNEQFF
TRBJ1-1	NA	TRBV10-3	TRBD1	TGTGCCATCAGTTTGGATCGGACAGGGAGTGGCACTGAAGCTTTCTTT	CAISLDRTGSGTEAFF
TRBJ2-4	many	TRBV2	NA	TGTGCCAGCAGTGGTAATTGGGACGGGAAAACTAAAAACATTCAGTACTTC	CASSGNWDGKTKNIQYF
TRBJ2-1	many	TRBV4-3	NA	TGCGCCAGCAGCCTAGCCAAGGGACCCGCCCCGGCCTACAATGAGCAGTTCTTC	CASSLAKGPAPAYNEQFF
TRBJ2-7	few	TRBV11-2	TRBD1	TGTGCCAGCAGCTTATCCTGGGACAGGGTTTACGAGCAGTACTTC	CASSLSWDRVYEQYF